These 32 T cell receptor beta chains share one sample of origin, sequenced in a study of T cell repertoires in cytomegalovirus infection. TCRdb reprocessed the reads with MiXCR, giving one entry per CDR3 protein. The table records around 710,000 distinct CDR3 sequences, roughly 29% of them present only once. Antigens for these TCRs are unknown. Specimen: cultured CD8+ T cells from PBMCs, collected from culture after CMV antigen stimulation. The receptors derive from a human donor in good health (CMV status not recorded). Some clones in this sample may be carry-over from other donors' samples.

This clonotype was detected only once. CDR3 loop: CSARGSTYDGNYGYTF. CDR3 nucleotides: TGCAGTGCTCGAGGTTCGACCTACGACGGTAACTATGGCTACACCTTC. This rearrangement joins TRBV20-1 to TRBJ1-2; D is ambiguous. Looked up from germline, CDR1 is DFQATT and CDR2 is SNEGSKA (reference sequence). V gave up 5 bases and J gave up 1 base, with 20 bases separating them. The CDR3 is 16 residues long.

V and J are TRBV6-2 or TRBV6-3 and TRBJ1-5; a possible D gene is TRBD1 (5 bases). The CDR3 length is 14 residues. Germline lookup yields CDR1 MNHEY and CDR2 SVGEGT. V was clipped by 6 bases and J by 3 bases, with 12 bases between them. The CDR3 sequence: CASRTDSHNQPQHF. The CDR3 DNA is TGTGCCAGCAGAACTGACAGTCACAATCAGCCCCAGCATTTT.

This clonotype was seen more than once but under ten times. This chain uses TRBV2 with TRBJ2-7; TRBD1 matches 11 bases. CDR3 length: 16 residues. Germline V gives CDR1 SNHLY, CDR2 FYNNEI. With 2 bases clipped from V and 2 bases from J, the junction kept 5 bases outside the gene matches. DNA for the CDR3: TGTGCCAGCAGTGAACTAGGGACAGGGGGGACCTACGAGCAGTACGTC. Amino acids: CASSELGTGGTYEQYV.

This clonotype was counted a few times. The CDR3: CASSSGRGGEAFF. CDR3 sequence (DNA): TGTGCCAGCAGCTCAGGTAGGGGCGGTGAAGCTTTCTTT. The chain combines TRBV13 with TRBJ1-1; TRBD1 might be the D (5 bases). Trimming removed 4 bases from V and 7 bases from J, with 13 bases in between. The CDR3 extends over 13 amino acids. Per the germline V gene, CDR1 is PRHDT and CDR2 is FYEKMQ (reference sequence).

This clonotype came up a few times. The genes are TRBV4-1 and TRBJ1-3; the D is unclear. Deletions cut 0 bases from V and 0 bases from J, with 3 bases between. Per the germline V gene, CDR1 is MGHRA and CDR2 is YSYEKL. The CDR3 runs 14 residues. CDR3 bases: TGCGCCAGCAGCCAAGACGGCTCTGGAAACACCATATATTTT. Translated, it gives CASSQDGSGNTIYF.

The DNA of the CDR3 is TGTGCCAGCAGCCAAATTGGACCGGGACAGGGTCTGTACGAGCAGTACTTC. Amino acids: CASSQIGPGQGLYEQYF. The V call is TRBV7-6, the J call TRBJ2-7; 9 nucleotides agree with TRBD1. The trim removed 5 bases at V and 4 bases at J, leaving 15 bases unmatched. Germline CDR1 SGHVS, CDR2 FNYEAQ. CDR3 size: 17 residues.

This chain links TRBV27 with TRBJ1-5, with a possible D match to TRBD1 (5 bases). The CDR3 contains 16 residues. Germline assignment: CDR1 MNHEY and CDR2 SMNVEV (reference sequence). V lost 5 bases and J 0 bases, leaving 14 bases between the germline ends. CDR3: CASSLFGGGSNQPQHF. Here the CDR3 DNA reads TGTGCCAGCAGTCTCTTCGGTGGGGGTAGCAATCAGCCCCAGCATTTT.

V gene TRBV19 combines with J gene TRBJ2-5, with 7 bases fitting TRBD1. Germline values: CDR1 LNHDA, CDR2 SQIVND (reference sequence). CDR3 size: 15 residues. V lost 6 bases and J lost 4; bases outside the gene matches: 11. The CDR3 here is CASRTTGVWGETQYF. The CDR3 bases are TGTGCCAGTAGGACAACAGGGGTTTGGGGAGAGACCCAGTACTTC.

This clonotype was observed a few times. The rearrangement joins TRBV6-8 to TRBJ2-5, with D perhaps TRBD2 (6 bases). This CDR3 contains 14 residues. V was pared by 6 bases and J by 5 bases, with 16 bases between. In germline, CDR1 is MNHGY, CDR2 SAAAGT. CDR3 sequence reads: CASSLTRNSETQYF. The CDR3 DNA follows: TGTGCCAGCAGCTTGACTAGGAACTCGGAGACCCAGTACTTC.

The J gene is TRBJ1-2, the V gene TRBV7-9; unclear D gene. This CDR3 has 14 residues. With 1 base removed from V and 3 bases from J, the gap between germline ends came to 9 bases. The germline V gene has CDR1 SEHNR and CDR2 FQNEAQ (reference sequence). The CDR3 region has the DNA TGTGCCAGCAGCTTAGGGGCAAGGCACTATGGCTACACCTTC. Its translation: CASSLGARHYGYTF.

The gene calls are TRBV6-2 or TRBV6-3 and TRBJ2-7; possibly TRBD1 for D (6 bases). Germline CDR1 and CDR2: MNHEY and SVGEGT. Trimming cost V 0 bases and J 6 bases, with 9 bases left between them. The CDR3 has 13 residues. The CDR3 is CASSYSLRGEQYF. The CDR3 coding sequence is TGTGCCAGCAGTTACTCCCTCAGGGGCGAGCAGTACTTC.

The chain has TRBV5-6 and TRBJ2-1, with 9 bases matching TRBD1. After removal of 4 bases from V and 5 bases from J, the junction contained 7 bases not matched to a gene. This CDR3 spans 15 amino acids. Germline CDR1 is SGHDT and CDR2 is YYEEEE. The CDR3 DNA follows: TGTGCCAGCAGCAGTGGGACAGGGATGGACAATGAGCAGTTCTTC. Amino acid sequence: CASSSGTGMDNEQFF. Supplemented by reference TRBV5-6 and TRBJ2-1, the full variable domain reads DAGVTQSPTHLIKTRGQQVTLRCSPKSGHDTVSWYQQALGQGPQFIFQYYEEEERQRGNFPDRFSGHQFPNYSSELNVNALLLGDSALYLCASSSGTGMDNEQFFGPGTRLTVL.

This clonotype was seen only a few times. This chain's CDR3 is CASSLEPSGGFGSYNEQFF. The CDR3 DNA sequence: TGTGCCAGCAGCTTAGAGCCTAGCGGGGGGTTCGGCTCCTACAATGAGCAGTTCTTC. The chain employs TRBV7-6 and TRBJ2-1, with 11 positions matching TRBD2. Germline CDR1 reads SGHVS; CDR2 reads FNYEAQ. V gave up 1 base and J gave up 0 bases; unmatched junction bases: 8. This CDR3 spans 19 amino acids.

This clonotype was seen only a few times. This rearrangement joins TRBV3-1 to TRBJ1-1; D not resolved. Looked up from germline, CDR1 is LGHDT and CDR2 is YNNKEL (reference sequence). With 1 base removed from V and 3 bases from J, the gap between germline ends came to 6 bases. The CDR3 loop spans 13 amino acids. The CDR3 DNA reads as TGTGCCAGCAGCCAAGTTCGGTACACTGAAGCTTTCTTT. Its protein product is CASSQVRYTEAFF. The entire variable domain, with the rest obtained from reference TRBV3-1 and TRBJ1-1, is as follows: DTAVSQTPKYLVTQMGNDKSIKCEQNLGHDTMYWYKQDSKKFLKIMFSYNNKELIINETVPNRFSPKSPDKAHLNLHINSLELGDSAVYFCASSQVRYTEAFFGQGTRLTVV.

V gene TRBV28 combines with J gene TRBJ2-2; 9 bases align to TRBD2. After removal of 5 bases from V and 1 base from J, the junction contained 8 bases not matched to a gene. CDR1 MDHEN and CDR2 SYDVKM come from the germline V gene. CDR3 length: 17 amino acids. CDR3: CASSIASGVVNTGELFF. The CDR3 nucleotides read TGTGCCAGCAGTATAGCTAGCGGGGTGGTGAACACCGGGGAGCTGTTTTTT.

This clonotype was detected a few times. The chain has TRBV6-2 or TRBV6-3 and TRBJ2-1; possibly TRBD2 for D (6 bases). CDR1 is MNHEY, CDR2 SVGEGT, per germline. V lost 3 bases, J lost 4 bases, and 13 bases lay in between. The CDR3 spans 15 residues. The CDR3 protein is CASSYTPGAYNEQFF. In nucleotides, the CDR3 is TGTGCCAGCAGTTATACACCGGGAGCTTACAATGAGCAGTTCTTC.

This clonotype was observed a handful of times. The CDR3 loop is CASSSRQGPNTEAFF. The CDR3 nucleotides read TGTGCCAGCAGCTCCAGACAAGGGCCGAACACTGAAGCTTTCTTT. The chain carries TRBV7-6 and TRBJ1-1; D is undetermined. Germline V gene data show CDR1 as SGHVS and CDR2 as FNYEAQ. The CDR3 spans 15 residues. Trimming shortened V by 4 bases and J by 1 base, and 13 bases separated the two germline ends.

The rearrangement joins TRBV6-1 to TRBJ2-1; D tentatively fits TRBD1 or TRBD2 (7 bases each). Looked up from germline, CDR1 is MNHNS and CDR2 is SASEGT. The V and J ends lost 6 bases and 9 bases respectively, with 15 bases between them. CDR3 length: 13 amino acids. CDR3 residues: CASRPGGRGEQFF. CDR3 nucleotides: TGTGCCAGCAGGCCAGGGGGGAGGGGTGAGCAGTTCTTC.

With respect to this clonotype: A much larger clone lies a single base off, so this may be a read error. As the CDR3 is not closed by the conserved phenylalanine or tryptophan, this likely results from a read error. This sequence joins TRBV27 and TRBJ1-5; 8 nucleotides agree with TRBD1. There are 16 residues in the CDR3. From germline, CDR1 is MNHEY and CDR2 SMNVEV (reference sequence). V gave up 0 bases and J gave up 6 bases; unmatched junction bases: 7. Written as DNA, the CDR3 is TGTGCCAGCAGTTTATCGAGGACAGGGTACGGTCAGCCCCAGCATTAT. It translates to CASSLSRTGYGQPQHY.

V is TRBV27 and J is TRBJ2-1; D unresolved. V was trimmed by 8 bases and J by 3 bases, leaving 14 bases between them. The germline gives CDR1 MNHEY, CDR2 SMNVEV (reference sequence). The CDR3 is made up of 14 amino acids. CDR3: CASQRQADYNEQFF. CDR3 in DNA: TGTGCCAGCCAAAGGCAGGCAGACTACAATGAGCAGTTCTTC.

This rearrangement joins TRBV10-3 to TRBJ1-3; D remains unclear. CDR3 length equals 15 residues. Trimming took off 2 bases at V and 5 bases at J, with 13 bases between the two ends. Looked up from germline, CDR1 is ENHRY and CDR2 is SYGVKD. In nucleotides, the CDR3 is TGTGCCATCAGTGAGAAACCGGATGGAAGAAACACCATATATTTT. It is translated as CAISEKPDGRNTIYF.

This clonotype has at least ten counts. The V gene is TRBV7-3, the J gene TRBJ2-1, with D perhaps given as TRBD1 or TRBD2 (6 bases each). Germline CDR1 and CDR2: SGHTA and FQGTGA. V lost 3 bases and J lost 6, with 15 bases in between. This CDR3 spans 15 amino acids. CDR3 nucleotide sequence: TGTGCCAGCAGCTTGAAGGGGGGTAGGCCCAATGAGCAGTTCTTC. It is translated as CASSLKGGRPNEQFF.

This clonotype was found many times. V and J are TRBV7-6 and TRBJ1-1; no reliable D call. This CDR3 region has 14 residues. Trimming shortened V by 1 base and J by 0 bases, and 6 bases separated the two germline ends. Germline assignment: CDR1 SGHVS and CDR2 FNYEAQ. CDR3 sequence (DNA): TGTGCCAGCAGCTTAGGAGCAGTGAACACTGAAGCTTTCTTT. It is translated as CASSLGAVNTEAFF.

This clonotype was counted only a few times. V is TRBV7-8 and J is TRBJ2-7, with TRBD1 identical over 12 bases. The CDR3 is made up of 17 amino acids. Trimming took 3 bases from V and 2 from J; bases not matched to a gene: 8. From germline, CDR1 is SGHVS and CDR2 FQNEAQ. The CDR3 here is CASSLRDRGPGAYEQYF. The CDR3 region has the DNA TGTGCCAGCAGCTTGAGGGACAGGGGGCCGGGGGCCTACGAGCAGTACTTC.

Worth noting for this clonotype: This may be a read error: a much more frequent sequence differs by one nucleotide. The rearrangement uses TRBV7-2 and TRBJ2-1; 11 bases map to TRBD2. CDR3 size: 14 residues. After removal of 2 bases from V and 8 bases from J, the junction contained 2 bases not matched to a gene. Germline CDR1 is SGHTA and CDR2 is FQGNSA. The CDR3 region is CTSSLTSGGDEQFF. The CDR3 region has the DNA TGTACCAGCAGCTTAACTAGCGGGGGCGATGAGCAGTTCTTC.

Here the CDR3 reads CASSPRVLGNTEAFF. CDR3 in DNA: TGTGCCAGCAGTCCAAGGGTATTGGGGAACACTGAAGCTTTCTTT. The V call is TRBV12-3 or TRBV12-4, the J call TRBJ1-1; the D is unclear. The CDR3 runs 15 residues. V lost 5 bases to trimming and J lost 1 base, with 14 bases between them.

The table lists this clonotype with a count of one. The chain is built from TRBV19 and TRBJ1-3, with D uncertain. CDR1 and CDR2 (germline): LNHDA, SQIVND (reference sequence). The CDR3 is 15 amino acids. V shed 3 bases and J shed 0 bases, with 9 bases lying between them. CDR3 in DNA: TGTGCCAGTAGTATGAGCACCAGCTCTGGAAACACCATATATTTT. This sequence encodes CASSMSTSSGNTIYF.

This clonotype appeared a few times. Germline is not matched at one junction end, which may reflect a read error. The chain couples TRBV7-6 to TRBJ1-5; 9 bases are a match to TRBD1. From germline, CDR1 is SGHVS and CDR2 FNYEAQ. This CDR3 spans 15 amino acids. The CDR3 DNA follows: TGTGTCAGCAGCTTGAACAGGGGGCGCGATCAGCCCCAGCATTTT. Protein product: CVSSLNRGRDQPQHF. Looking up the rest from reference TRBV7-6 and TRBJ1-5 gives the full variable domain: GAGVSQSPRYKVTKRGQDVALRCDPISGHVSLYWYRQALGQGPEFLTYFNYEAQQDKSGLPNDRFSAERPEGSISTLTIQRTEQRDSAMYRCVSSLNRGRDQPQHFGDGTRLSIL.

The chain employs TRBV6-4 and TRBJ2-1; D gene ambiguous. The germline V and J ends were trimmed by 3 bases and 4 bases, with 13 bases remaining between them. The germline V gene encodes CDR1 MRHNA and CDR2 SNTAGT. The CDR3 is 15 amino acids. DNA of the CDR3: TGTGCCAGCAGTGAGCATCCCAGGCTTTACAATGAGCAGTTCTTC. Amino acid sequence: CASSEHPRLYNEQFF.

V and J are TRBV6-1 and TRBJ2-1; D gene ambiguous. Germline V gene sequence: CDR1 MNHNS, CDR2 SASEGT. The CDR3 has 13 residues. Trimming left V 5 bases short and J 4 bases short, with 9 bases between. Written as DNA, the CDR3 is TGTGCCAGCAGTTATCAATTTTACAATGAGCAGTTCTTC. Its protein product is CASSYQFYNEQFF.

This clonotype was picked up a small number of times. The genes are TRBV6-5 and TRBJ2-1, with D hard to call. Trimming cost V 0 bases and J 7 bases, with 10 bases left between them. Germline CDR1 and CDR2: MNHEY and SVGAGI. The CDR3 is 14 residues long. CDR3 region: CASSYSTLGNEQFF. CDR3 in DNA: TGTGCCAGCAGTTACTCGACACTGGGGAATGAGCAGTTCTTC.

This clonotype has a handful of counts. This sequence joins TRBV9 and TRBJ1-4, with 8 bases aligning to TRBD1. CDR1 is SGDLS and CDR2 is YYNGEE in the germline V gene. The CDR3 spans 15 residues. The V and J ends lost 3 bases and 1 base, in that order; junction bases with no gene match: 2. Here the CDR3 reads CASSGGQGTNEKLFF. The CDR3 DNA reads TGTGCCAGCAGCGGAGGACAGGGAACTAATGAAAAACTGTTTTTT.